This TCR beta chain stems from a study of T-cell memory formation after mild COVID-19. Broader study findings: There were some responding clones in pre-infection memory, which suggested that cross-reactive memory had joined.

The germline V gene has CDR1 SGDLS and CDR2 YYNGEE. V trimming: 3 bases; J trimming: 3 bases; junction bases outside the gene matches: 5. The CDR3 length is 15 residues. TCRdb analysed the 5' RACE reads with MiXCR anew, one entry per CDR3 protein. This sample has under 600,000 distinct CDR3 sequences, with roughly a fifth found just once. Regarding this clonotype: Its specificity is not known.

Sequencing used PBMCs or a T cell subset sorted from them (not recorded which). The chain is built from TRBV9 and TRBJ1-2, with 10 bases fitting TRBD1. This clonotype originated in an adult woman who had mild COVID-19 (a few samples of this study predate the infection). Cell type and time point are not known. This CDR3 is CASSESGTGDYGYTF. The CDR3 nucleotides are TGTGCCAGCAGCGAGTCCGGGACAGGGGACTATGGCTACACCTTC.